This TCR beta chain was observed in a study of T cells after yellow fever vaccination. Study overall: The SMART-Seq v4 Ultra Low Input method served to prepare the low-cell-number fractions.

Conversion of TCR transcripts into cDNA relied on 5'RACE template switching, which added a universal primer site and UMIs. TCRdb re-called the 5' RACE reads through MiXCR, storing one row per CDR3 protein. The table has some 670,000 distinct CDR3 sequences, over 9% seen once. This clonotype has a handful of counts. The antigen is unknown. Broader study findings: Weaker, the secondary response had a peak occurring faster, on day 5 versus 15.

The clonotype comes from a young man who received the YFV17D yellow fever vaccine. Specimen: PBMCs, collected on the day of the yellow fever booster vaccination.

Here the CDR3 reads CASSLLGLASTGELFF. Written as DNA, the CDR3 is TGTGCCAGCAGTCTACTCGGACTAGCTAGCACCGGGGAGCTGTTTTTT. The V and J genes are TRBV27 and TRBJ2-2; 8 positions match TRBD2. The length of the CDR3 is 16 residues. CDR1 MNHEY and CDR2 SMNVEV come from the germline V gene (reference sequence). V shed 5 bases and J 4 bases; nucleotides not matched to a gene: 9.